The 25 T cell receptor beta chains presented below share a single source sample, sequenced in a study of T-cell memory formation after mild COVID-19. TCRdb ran MiXCR on the 5' RACE reads and lists one entry per CDR3 protein. The data show 500,000 to 550,000 distinct CDR3 sequences, just over 20% seen once. Sequencing input: PBMCs or a T cell subset sorted from them (not recorded which). Receptors originate from an adult woman who had mild COVID-19 (a few samples of this study predate the infection). Cell type and time point are not known.

The chain links TRBV9 to TRBJ2-1; the match to TRBD2 covers 11 bases. The CDR3 is 16 amino acids. The V gene end was trimmed by 4 bases and the J gene end by 0 bases; junction bases not matched to a gene: 3. Germline V gene lookup returns CDR1 SGDLS and CDR2 YYNGEE. The CDR3 DNA is TGTGCCAGCAGCCCACTAGCGGGAGACTCCTACAATGAGCAGTTCTTC. This translates into CASSPLAGDSYNEQFF. The variable domain in full, with the rest retrieved from reference TRBV9 and TRBJ2-1, is DSGVTQTPKHLITATGQRVTLRCSPRSGDLSVYWYQQSLDQGLQFLIQYYNGEERAKGNILERFSAQQFPDLHSELNLSSLELGDSALYFCASSPLAGDSYNEQFFGPGTRLTVL.

The table lists this clonotype with a few counts. The chain uses TRBV9 and TRBJ2-3; 8 bases match TRBD2. In germline, CDR1 is SGDLS, CDR2 YYNGEE. V trimming: 0 bases; J trimming: 1 base; junction bases outside the gene matches: 10. CDR3 length: 18 residues. The CDR3 DNA follows: TGTGCCAGCAGCGTAGTTCCTACGAGCGGGGGCGGCACAGATACGCAGTATTTT. Translating it yields CASSVVPTSGGGTDTQYF.

This chain links TRBV7-2 with TRBJ1-5, with D unclear. The CDR3 loop spans 14 amino acids. Germline V gene sequence: CDR1 SGHTA, CDR2 FQGNSA. Trimming took off 5 bases at V and 0 bases at J, with 8 bases between the two ends. The CDR3 DNA reads as TGTGCCAGCAGCCCTACAGTTAGCAATCAGCCCCAGCATTTT. Encoded protein: CASSPTVSNQPQHF.

A few counts support this clonotype. This rearrangement joins TRBV12-3 or TRBV12-4 to TRBJ2-5; D unclear. This CDR3 comprises 14 residues. Trimming pared 3 bases from V and 2 bases from J, leaving 10 bases between. The CDR3 coding sequence is TGTGCCAGCAGTTTGTCGCAAACACAAGAGACCCAGTACTTC. Its protein product is CASSLSQTQETQYF.

This clonotype was picked up a small number of times. This chain links TRBV15 with TRBJ2-1, with 9 bases matching TRBD2. CDR3 length: 14 amino acids. Losses at the gene ends were 8 bases for V and 1 base for J; bases not matched to a gene: 3. CDR1 is LNHNV, CDR2 YYDKDF, per germline (reference sequence). The CDR3 nucleotides read TGTGCCACCTCTAGCGGGAAGTCCTACAATGAGCAGTTCTTC. Encoded protein: CATSSGKSYNEQFF.

The CDR3 bases are TGCAGCGTTGACCCACGGGGGACTAGCGAGCAGTTCTTC. Translated, it gives CSVDPRGTSEQFF. This sequence joins TRBV29-1 and TRBJ2-1; TRBD2 aligns across 9 bases. CDR3 size: 13 residues. Germline-derived CDR1 and CDR2 are SQVTM and ANQGSEA. The junction had 7 bases not matched to a gene; V was cut back by 3 bases and J by 10 bases.

The sample holds many counts of this clonotype. This chain uses TRBV4-2 with TRBJ2-7; TRBD2 matches at 9 bases. V shed 3 bases and J 0 bases; nucleotides not matched to a gene: 3. Germline values: CDR1 LGHNA, CDR2 YNFKEQ. This CDR3 region has 15 residues. The CDR3 region is CASSQLAGSSYEQYF. CDR3 nucleotides: TGTGCCAGCAGCCAGCTAGCGGGGAGCTCCTACGAGCAGTACTTC.

The CDR3 loop is CASSLAPLTGKNTGELFF. The CDR3 coding sequence is TGCGCCAGCAGCTTGGCCCCCTTGACAGGGAAGAACACCGGGGAGCTGTTTTTT. The chain joins TRBV5-1 to TRBJ2-2, with 7 bases lining up with TRBD1. The CDR3 runs 18 residues. V shed 0 bases, J shed 1 base, and the junction held 9 bases outside the gene matches. Germline CDR1 is SGHRS and CDR2 is YFSETQ.

This clonotype appeared a few times. The rearrangement joins TRBV7-9 to TRBJ2-3; 7 bases line up with TRBD1. Germline V lookup: CDR1 SEHNR, CDR2 FQNEAQ (reference sequence). The CDR3 contains 16 residues. V shed 4 bases, J shed 6 bases, and the junction held 13 bases outside the gene matches. The CDR3 DNA is TGTGCCAGCAGCTCTAGGCACACAGGGGATGGGGATACGCAGTATTTT. Its protein is CASSSRHTGDGDTQYF.

Here the CDR3 DNA reads TGTGCCAGCAGCTTGGAAGGGGGAGGGCTTGGGCAGTACTTC. Translated: CASSLEGGGLGQYF. The V call is TRBV5-6, the J call TRBJ2-7; a weak D match, TRBD2 (7 bases). This CDR3 contains 14 residues. Germline loops: CDR1 SGHDT, CDR2 YYEEEE. Trimming took 0 bases from V and 9 from J, leaving 16 bases between them.

The genes are TRBV6-2 or TRBV6-3 and TRBJ2-7; TRBD1 matches at 8 bases. V lost 6 bases to trimming and J lost 2 bases; unmatched junction nucleotides: 9. Germline V lookup: CDR1 MNHEY, CDR2 SVGEGT. The CDR3 contains 15 residues. As DNA, the CDR3 is TGTGCCAGCAGGAACCGGGACAGGAGAACCTACGAGCAGTACTTC. Translated, it gives CASRNRDRRTYEQYF.

The V call is TRBV20-1, the J call TRBJ2-3; tentatively, D is TRBD2 (5 bases). Trimming removed 4 bases from V and 4 bases from J, with 9 bases in between. The germline gives CDR1 DFQATT, CDR2 SNEGSKA (reference sequence). The CDR3 covers 12 residues. In DNA form, the CDR3 reads TGCAGTGCTATGGGAGCCGCAGATACGCAGTATTTT. Its translation is CSAMGAADTQYF.

The chain combines TRBV7-9 with TRBJ2-6, with D possibly being TRBD1 (6 bases). CDR3 length: 17 residues. Germline V gives CDR1 SEHNR, CDR2 FQNEAQ (reference sequence). The V gene lost 5 bases and the J gene lost 0 bases, with 14 bases spanning the gap. CDR3 sequence reads: CASSPGRTVSGANVLTF. CDR3 in DNA: TGTGCCAGCAGCCCGGGACGGACAGTCTCTGGGGCCAACGTCCTGACTTTC.

The J gene is TRBJ1-2, the V gene TRBV24-1; D is ambiguous. V lost 5 bases to trimming and J lost 4 bases, with 10 bases between them. CDR1 KGHDR and CDR2 SFDVKD come from the germline V gene. This CDR3 is 13 amino acids long. The CDR3 nucleotides are TGTGCCACCAGTGGGTCCCCCGGCTATGGCTACACCTTC. This encodes CATSGSPGYGYTF.

J is TRBJ1-1 and V is TRBV6-5; the match to TRBD1 covers 8 bases. Germline V gene data show CDR1 as MNHEY and CDR2 as SVGAGI. The V segment lost 2 bases and the J segment 4 bases; nucleotides outside the gene matches: 6. The CDR3 covers 15 residues. The CDR3 protein is CASSYDGDRTTEAFF. CDR3 bases: TGTGCCAGCAGTTACGACGGGGACAGGACCACTGAAGCTTTCTTT.

The chain uses TRBV7-2 and TRBJ1-1; D not resolved. This CDR3 has 11 residues. Per germline, CDR1 SGHTA and CDR2 FQGNSA. V gave up 5 bases and J gave up 7 bases, with 8 bases separating them. The CDR3 DNA is TGTGCCAGCAGCAACGAATTTGAAGCTTTCTTT. It specifies CASSNEFEAFF.

The chain has TRBV4-1 and TRBJ2-2, with 10 bases identical to TRBD2. The V gene end was trimmed by 2 bases and the J gene end by 9 bases; junction bases not matched to a gene: 15. Germline-derived CDR1 and CDR2 are MGHRA and YSYEKL. The CDR3 is made up of 18 amino acids. The CDR3 DNA reads as TGCGCCAGCAGCCAATGGATGCGGGTTAGCGGGGGGCCCCGGGAGCTGTTTTTT. Protein: CASSQWMRVSGGPRELFF.

The chain has TRBV29-1 and TRBJ2-1; D ambiguous. The CDR3 runs 16 residues. Between the trimmed V and J ends, which lost 5 bases and 1 base, there was a span of 18 bases. Germline V gene data show CDR1 as SQVTM and CDR2 as ANQGSEA. CDR3 sequence: CSVQRQGVASYNEQFF. The CDR3 coding sequence is TGCAGCGTTCAGCGACAAGGAGTCGCGTCCTACAATGAGCAGTTCTTC.

The sample holds many counts of this clonotype. V gene TRBV9 combines with J gene TRBJ2-2, with 12 positions matching TRBD2. Germline V lookup: CDR1 SGDLS, CDR2 YYNGEE. Trimming removed 0 bases from V and 6 bases from J; junction bases left unmatched: 6. The CDR3 has 17 amino acids. The CDR3 nucleotides are TGTGCCAGCAGCGTAGCTACTGGGACTAGCGGGCCCGGGGAGCTGTTTTTT. Its translation is CASSVATGTSGPGELFF.

The rearrangement joins TRBV5-1 to TRBJ2-7; 7 positions agree with TRBD2. Germline assignment: CDR1 SGHRS and CDR2 YFSETQ. This CDR3 region has 13 residues. V dropped 0 bases and J dropped 6; count of bases not matched to a gene: 3. CDR3 in DNA: TGCGCCAGCAGCTTGGTGCAGCGGGGCGAGCAGTACTTC. Translated, it gives CASSLVQRGEQYF.

This clonotype was seen a few times. The J gene is TRBJ2-5, the V gene TRBV4-1; 11 nucleotides match TRBD2. Germline-derived CDR1 and CDR2 are MGHRA and YSYEKL. The CDR3 has 15 amino acids. Trimming at V came to 1 base and at J to 5 bases, leaving 3 bases not matched to a gene. The CDR3 DNA sequence: TGCGCCAGCAGCCAAGGACTAGCGGGGTGGGAGACCCAGTACTTC. Protein: CASSQGLAGWETQYF.

The rearrangement links TRBV29-1 to TRBJ2-5; 11 nucleotides line up with TRBD1. Trimming removed 5 bases from V and 1 base from J; junction bases left unmatched: 6. The CDR3 extends over 15 amino acids. Germline V gene data show CDR1 as SQVTM and CDR2 as ANQGSEA. The CDR3 coding sequence is TGCAGCGTTCGCGGACAGGGGGCGCCCCAAGAGACCCAGTACTTC. Its protein product is CSVRGQGAPQETQYF.

This clonotype was observed a few times. V is TRBV14 and J is TRBJ2-2; 7 positions agree with TRBD2. Germline CDR1 is SGHDN and CDR2 is FVKESK. J gave up 2 bases and V 1 base, and 4 bases lay outside the gene matches. The CDR3 runs to 16 residues. CDR3 sequence: CASSQVGLVNTGELFF. In DNA, the CDR3 is TGTGCCAGCAGCCAAGTTGGACTAGTTAACACCGGGGAGCTGTTTTTT.

This clonotype was counted between two and nine times. The chain has TRBV12-3 or TRBV12-4 and TRBJ1-3; no reliable D call. Between the trimmed V and J ends, which lost 8 bases and 1 base, there was a span of 12 bases. The CDR3 covers 14 residues. The chain's CDR3 is CASRTGLSGNTIYF. The CDR3 DNA reads as TGTGCCAGCCGCACGGGCCTATCTGGAAACACCATATATTTT.

The V and J genes are TRBV20-1 and TRBJ1-1; D not resolved. There are 18 residues in the CDR3. Trimming stripped 6 bases from V and 3 bases from J, with 29 bases between. CDR1 DFQATT and CDR2 SNEGSKA come from the germline V gene (reference sequence). The CDR3 spells CSAPHFTTAPLRHTEAFF. The CDR3 DNA reads TGCAGTGCCCCCCACTTCACGACGGCCCCTCTAAGGCACACTGAAGCTTTCTTT.